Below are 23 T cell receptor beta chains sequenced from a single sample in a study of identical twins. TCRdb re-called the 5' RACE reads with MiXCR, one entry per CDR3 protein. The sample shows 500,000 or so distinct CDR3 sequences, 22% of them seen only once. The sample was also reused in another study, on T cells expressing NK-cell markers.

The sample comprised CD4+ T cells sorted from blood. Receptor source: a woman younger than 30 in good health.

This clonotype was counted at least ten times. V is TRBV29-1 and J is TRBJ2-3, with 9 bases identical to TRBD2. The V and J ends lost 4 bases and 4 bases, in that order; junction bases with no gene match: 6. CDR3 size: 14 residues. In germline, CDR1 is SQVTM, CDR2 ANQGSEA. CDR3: CSVVGAGGPDTQYF. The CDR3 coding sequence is TGCAGCGTTGTAGGAGCGGGGGGCCCAGATACGCAGTATTTT.

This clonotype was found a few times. The CDR3 sequence: CASSPSGRNSEKLFF. As DNA, the CDR3 is TGTGCCAGCAGTCCATCAGGGAGAAATAGTGAAAAACTGTTTTTT. V is TRBV12-3 or TRBV12-4 and J is TRBJ1-4; D is possibly TRBD1 (5 bases). Trimming removed 5 bases from V and 7 bases from J, with 17 bases in between. CDR3 length: 15 amino acids.

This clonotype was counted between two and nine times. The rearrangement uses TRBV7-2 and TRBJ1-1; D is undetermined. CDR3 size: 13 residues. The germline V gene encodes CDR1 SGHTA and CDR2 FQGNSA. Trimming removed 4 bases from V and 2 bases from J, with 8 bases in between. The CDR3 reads CASSYLHNTEAFF. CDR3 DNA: TGTGCCAGCAGCTACCTCCATAACACTGAAGCTTTCTTT.

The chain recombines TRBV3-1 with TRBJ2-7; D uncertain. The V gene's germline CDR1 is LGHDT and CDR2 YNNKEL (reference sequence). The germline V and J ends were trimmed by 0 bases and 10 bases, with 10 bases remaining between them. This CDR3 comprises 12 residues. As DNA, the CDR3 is TGTGCCAGCAGCCAAGATTTGGGAATACAGTACTTC. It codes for CASSQDLGIQYF.

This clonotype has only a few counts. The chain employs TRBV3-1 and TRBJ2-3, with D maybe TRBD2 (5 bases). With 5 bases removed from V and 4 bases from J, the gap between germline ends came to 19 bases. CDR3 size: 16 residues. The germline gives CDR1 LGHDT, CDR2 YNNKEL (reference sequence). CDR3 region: CASSGWSGTPSDTQYF. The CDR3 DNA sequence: TGTGCCAGCAGCGGGTGGAGCGGAACTCCCTCAGATACGCAGTATTTT.

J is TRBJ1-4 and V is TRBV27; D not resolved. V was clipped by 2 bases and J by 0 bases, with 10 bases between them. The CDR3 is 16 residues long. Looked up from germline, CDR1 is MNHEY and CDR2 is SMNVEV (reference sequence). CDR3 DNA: TGTGCCAGCAGTTTAACAGCAACAGCAACTAATGAAAAACTGTTTTTT. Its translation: CASSLTATATNEKLFF.

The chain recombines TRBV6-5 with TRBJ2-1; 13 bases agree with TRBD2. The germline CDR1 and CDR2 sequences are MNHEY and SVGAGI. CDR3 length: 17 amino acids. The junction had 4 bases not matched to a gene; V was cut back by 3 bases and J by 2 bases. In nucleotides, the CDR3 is TGTGCCAGCAGTTATGGGACTAGCGGGATTACCTACAATGAGCAGTTCTTC. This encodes CASSYGTSGITYNEQFF.

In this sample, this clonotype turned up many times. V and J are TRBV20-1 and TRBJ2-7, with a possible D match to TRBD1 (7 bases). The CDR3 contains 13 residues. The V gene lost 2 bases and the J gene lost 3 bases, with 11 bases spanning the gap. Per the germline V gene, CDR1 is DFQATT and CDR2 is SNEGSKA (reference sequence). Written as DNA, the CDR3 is TGCAGTGCTAGACAGGGGGGCAACTACGAGCAGTACTTC. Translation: CSARQGGNYEQYF.

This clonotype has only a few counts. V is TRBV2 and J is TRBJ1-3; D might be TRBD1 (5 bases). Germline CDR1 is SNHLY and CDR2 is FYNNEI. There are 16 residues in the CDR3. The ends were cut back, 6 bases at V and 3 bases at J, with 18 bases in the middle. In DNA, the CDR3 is TGTGCCAGCAGCACCCGACGACAAGGGGTTGGAAACACCATATATTTT. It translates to CASSTRRQGVGNTIYF.

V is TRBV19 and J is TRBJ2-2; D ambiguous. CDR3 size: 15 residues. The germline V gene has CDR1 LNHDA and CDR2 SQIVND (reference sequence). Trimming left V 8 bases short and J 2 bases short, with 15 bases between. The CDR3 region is CASEPGLYNTGELFF. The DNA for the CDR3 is TGTGCCAGTGAACCCGGGTTGTACAACACCGGGGAGCTGTTTTTT.

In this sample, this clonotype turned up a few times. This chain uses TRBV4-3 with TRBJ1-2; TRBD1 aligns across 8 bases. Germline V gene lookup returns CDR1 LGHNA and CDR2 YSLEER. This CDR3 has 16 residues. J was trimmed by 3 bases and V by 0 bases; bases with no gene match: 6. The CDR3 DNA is TGCGCCAGCAGCCAAGACTGGGCGACAGGGGACTATGGCTACACCTTC. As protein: CASSQDWATGDYGYTF.

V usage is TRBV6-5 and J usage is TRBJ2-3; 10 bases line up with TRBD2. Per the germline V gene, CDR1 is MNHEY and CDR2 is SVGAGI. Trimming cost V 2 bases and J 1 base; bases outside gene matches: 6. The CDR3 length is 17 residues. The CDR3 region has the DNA TGTGCCAGCAGTTACCTCGACGGGACTAGCGGCACAGATACGCAGTATTTT. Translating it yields CASSYLDGTSGTDTQYF.

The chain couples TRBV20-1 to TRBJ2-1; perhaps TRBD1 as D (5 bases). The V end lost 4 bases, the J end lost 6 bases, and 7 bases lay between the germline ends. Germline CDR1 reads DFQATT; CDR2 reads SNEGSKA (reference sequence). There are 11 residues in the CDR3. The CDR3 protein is CSANRPNEQFF. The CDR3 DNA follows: TGCAGTGCTAACAGGCCCAATGAGCAGTTCTTC.

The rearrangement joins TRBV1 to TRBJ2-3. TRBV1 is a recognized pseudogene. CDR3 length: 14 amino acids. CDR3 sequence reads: CTSSPGLRTDTQYF. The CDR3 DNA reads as TGCACCAGCAGCCCCGGACTACGCACAGATACGCAGTATTTT.

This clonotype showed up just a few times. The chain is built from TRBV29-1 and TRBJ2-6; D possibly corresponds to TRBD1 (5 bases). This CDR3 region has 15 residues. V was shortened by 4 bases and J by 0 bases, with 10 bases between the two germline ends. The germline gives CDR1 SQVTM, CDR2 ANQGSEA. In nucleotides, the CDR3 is TGCAGCGTTGGTACAGGATCCTCTGGGGCCAACGTCCTGACTTTC. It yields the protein CSVGTGSSGANVLTF.

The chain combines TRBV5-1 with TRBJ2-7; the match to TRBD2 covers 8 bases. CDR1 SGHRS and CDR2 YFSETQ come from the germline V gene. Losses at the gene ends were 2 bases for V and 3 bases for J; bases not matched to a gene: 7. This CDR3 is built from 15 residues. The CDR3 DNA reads TGCGCCAGCAGCTTCATCCCGGGACTAGTCTACGAGCAGTACTTC. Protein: CASSFIPGLVYEQYF.

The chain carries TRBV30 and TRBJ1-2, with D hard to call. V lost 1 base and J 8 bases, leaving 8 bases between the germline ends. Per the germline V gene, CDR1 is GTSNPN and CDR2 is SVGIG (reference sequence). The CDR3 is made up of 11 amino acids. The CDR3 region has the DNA TGTGCCTGGAGTGGGGCCCGCGGCTACACCTTC. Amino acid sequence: CAWSGARGYTF. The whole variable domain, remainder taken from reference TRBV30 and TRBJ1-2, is SQTIHQWPATLVQPVGSPLSLECTVEGTSNPNLYWYRQAAGRGLQLLFYSVGIGQISSEVPQNLSASRPQDRQFILSSKKLLLSDSGFYLCAWSGARGYTFGSGTRLTVV.

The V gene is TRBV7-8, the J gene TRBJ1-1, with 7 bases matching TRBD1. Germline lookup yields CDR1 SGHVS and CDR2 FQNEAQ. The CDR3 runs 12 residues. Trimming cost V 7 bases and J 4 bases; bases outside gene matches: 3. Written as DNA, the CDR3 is TGTGCCAGCACCTCAGGGGGCACTGAAGCTTTCTTT. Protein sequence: CASTSGGTEAFF.

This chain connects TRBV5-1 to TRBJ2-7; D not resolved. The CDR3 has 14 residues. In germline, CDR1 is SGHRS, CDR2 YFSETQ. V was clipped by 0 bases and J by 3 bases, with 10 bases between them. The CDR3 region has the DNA TGCGCCAGCAGCTTGGGAACCCAAATCTACGAGCAGTACTTC. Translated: CASSLGTQIYEQYF.

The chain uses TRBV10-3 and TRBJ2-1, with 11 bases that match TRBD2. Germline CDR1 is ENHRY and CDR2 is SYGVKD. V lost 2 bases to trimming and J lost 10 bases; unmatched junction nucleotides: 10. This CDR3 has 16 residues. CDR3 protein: CAISEMVAGGPGEQFF. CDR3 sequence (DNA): TGTGCCATCAGTGAGATGGTAGCGGGAGGGCCAGGAGAGCAGTTCTTC.

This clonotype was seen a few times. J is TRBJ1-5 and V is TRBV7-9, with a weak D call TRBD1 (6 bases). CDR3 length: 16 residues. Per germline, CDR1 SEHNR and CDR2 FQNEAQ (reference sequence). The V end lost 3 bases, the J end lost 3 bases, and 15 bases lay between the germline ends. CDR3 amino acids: CASSLGTGSPNQPQHF. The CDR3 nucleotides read TGTGCCAGCAGCTTGGGAACAGGGAGCCCCAATCAGCCCCAGCATTTT. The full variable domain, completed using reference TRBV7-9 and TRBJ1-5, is DTGVSQNPRHKITKRGQNVTFRCDPISEHNRLYWYRQTLGQGPEFLTYFQNEAQLEKSRLLSDRFSAERPKGSFSTLEIQRTEQGDSAMYLCASSLGTGSPNQPQHFGDGTRLSIL.

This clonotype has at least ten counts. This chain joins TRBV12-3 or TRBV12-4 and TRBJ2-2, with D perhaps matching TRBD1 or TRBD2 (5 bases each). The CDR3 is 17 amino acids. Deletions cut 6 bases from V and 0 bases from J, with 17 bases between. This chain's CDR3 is CASRPAYGTANTGELFF. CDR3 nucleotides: TGTGCCAGCAGACCTGCATATGGGACGGCGAACACCGGGGAGCTGTTTTTT.

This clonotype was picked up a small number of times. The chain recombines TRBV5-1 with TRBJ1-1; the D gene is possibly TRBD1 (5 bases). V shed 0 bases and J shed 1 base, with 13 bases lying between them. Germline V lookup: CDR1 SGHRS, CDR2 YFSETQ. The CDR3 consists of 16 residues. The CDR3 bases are TGCGCCAGCAGCTTGGAGAGGGGAGGAGGGAACACTGAAGCTTTCTTT. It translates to CASSLERGGGNTEAFF.